A single sample gave rise to the 7 T cell receptor beta chains below, sequenced in a study of T cells after somatic rescue of genetic block. Sequencing was performed with immunoSEQ multiplex PCR; in TCRdb, only in-frame clones are kept and a portion is missing. The sample records some 67,000 clones, about 91% being singletons. Sequenced sample: peripheral blood mononuclear cells (PBMCs). These receptors were taken from a man in his forties.

V usage is TRBV6-6 and J usage is TRBJ2-5; the match to TRBD1 covers 8 bases. CDR1 and CDR2 (germline): MNHNY, SVGAGI (reference sequence). This CDR3 spans 15 amino acids. Unmatched junction bases numbered 10, after V lost 5 bases and J lost 5 bases. The CDR3 coding sequence is TGTGCCAGCAGTGTTTTGGACAGGGTTGGCGAGACCCAGTACTTC. Translating gives CASSVLDRVGETQYF.

V gene TRBV4-3 combines with J gene TRBJ2-7; D is undetermined. Trimming stripped 0 bases from V and 6 bases from J, with 21 bases between. The CDR3 covers 17 residues. CDR1 and CDR2 from the germline V gene are LGHNA and YSLEER. The CDR3 here is CASSQDFLVRSISEQYF. CDR3 in DNA: TGCGCCAGCAGCCAAGATTTCCTCGTGCGATCTATCTCCGAGCAGTACTTC.

The chain joins TRBV14 to TRBJ2-3; 9 bases map to TRBD2. CDR3 length: 14 residues. The germline CDR1 and CDR2 sequences are SGHDN and FVKESK. With 8 bases clipped from V and 6 bases from J, the junction kept 9 bases outside the gene matches. CDR3 in amino acids: CASQTSGHADTQYF. The CDR3 nucleotides read TGTGCCAGCCAGACTAGCGGACATGCGGATACGCAGTATTTT.

CDR3 coding DNA: TGTGCCAGCAGTCTCCTTTCAACTAATGAAAAACTGTTTTTT. As protein: CASSLLSTNEKLFF. The chain recombines TRBV2 with TRBJ1-4; D ambiguous. Germline V gene sequence: CDR1 SNHLY, CDR2 FYNNEI. V lost 5 bases to trimming and J lost 0 bases, with 7 bases between them. The CDR3 contains 14 residues.

The chain uses TRBV30 and TRBJ1-1; TRBD1 matches 8 bases. The CDR3 contains 15 residues. CDR1 and CDR2 (germline): GTSNPN, SVGIG (reference sequence). V shed 2 bases and J 6 bases; nucleotides not matched to a gene: 11. CDR3 sequence (DNA): TGTGCCTGGAGTCCCAGGACAGGGATTGGGGCTGAAGCTTTCTTT. Protein: CAWSPRTGIGAEAFF.

This chain connects TRBV6-5 to TRBJ2-5; D is unclear. The CDR3 is made up of 15 amino acids. Trimming shortened V by 6 bases and J by 4 bases, and 18 bases separated the two germline ends. From germline, CDR1 is MNHEY and CDR2 SVGAGI. CDR3 loop: CASRGKGAGTETQYF. DNA for the CDR3: TGTGCCAGCAGGGGTAAGGGCGCAGGCACAGAGACCCAGTACTTC.

V usage is TRBV11-1 and J usage is TRBJ2-5, with D perhaps matching TRBD2 (5 bases). The DNA end favors TRBJ2-7, so the J call may be wrong. The CDR3 is 13 amino acids. Germline V gene data show CDR1 as SGHAT and CDR2 as FQDESV (reference sequence). For the CDR3, the DNA is TGTGCCAGCAGCTTTTCGAGCGGCCACGAGCAGTACTTC. Its translation: CASSFSSGHEQYF.